The 21 T cell receptor beta chains presented below share a single source sample, sequenced in a study of blood T cell repertoires in COVID-19. The repertoire was sequenced with immunoSEQ multiplex PCR; TCRdb's copy has only in-frame clones and lacks some. The sample holds 390,000 or so clones, around 83% seen once. The sample consisted of PBMCs or T cells enriched from blood (not recorded which). The receptors shown here come from a woman between 50 and 59 years old who had recovered from COVID-19.

V is TRBV7-2 and J is TRBJ1-5; no clear D. The CDR3 length is 13 residues. Per the germline V gene, CDR1 is SGHTA and CDR2 is FQGNSA. V shed 1 base and J shed 3 bases, with 4 bases lying between them. This CDR3 is CASSLDNNQPQHF. The DNA of the CDR3 is TGTGCCAGCAGCTTAGACAACAATCAGCCCCAGCATTTT.

The chain has TRBV6-5 and TRBJ2-2; D unclear. V was pared by 10 bases and J by 2 bases, with 11 bases between. Germline lookup yields CDR1 MNHEY and CDR2 SVGAGI. The length of the CDR3 is 13 residues. CDR3 protein: CATPLPNTGELFF. The DNA for the CDR3 is TGTGCCACCCCCCTACCCAACACCGGGGAGCTGTTTTTT.

The chain employs TRBV4-3 and TRBJ1-2; D may be TRBD1 (6 bases). Trimming pared 1 base from V and 5 bases from J, leaving 11 bases between. The CDR3 is 14 residues long. The germline gives CDR1 LGHNA, CDR2 YSLEER. The CDR3 here is CASSQVGALYGYTF. CDR3 coding DNA: TGCGCCAGCAGCCAAGTGGGGGCCCTATATGGCTACACCTTC.

V is TRBV6-1 and J is TRBJ1-2; TRBD1 is a possible D gene (5 bases). The CDR3 sequence is 15 residues long. V gave up 1 base and J gave up 0 bases, with 9 bases separating them. Per germline, CDR1 MNHNS and CDR2 SASEGT. CDR3 bases: TGTGCCAGCAGTGAAGGCGGGACCTCTAACTATGGCTACACCTTC. Encoded protein: CASSEGGTSNYGYTF.

J is TRBJ2-3 and V is TRBV9; D uncertain. Looked up from germline, CDR1 is SGDLS and CDR2 is YYNGEE. V was clipped by 0 bases and J by 5 bases, with 13 bases between them. The CDR3 is 15 residues long. The CDR3 DNA sequence: TGTGCCAGCAGCGTAGGTCAAGCCCCGGGAGATACGCAGTATTTT. It codes for CASSVGQAPGDTQYF.

This clone was seen repeatedly, ten times or more. This chain uses TRBV14 with TRBJ1-5; D possibly corresponds to TRBD1 (5 bases). Trimming shortened V by 2 bases and J by 16 bases, and 18 bases separated the two germline ends. The length of the CDR3 is 13 residues. CDR1 SGHDN and CDR2 FVKESK come from the germline V gene. The CDR3 loop is CASSQSPGGFEHF. In DNA, the CDR3 is TGTGCCAGCAGCCAATCCCCGGGGGGGTTTGAACATTTT. Using reference TRBV14 and TRBJ1-5 for the parts outside the CDR3, the full variable domain is EAGVTQFPSHSVIEKGQTVTLRCDPISGHDNLYWYRRVMGKEIKFLLHFVKESKQDESGMPNNRFLAERTGGTYSTLKVQPAELEDSGVYFCASSQSPGGFEHFGDGTRLSIL.

The genes are TRBV27 and TRBJ2-5; possibly TRBD2 for D (6 bases). Germline V gene data show CDR1 as MNHEY and CDR2 as SMNVEV (reference sequence). The CDR3 length is 10 residues. Trimming cost V 8 bases and J 5 bases, with 6 bases left between them. CDR3 bases: TGTGCCAGCGGGGGGGAGACCCAGTACTTC. It codes for CASGGETQYF.

J is TRBJ1-6 and V is TRBV4-2; 12 bases fit TRBD1. This CDR3 spans 16 amino acids. V trimming: 3 bases; J trimming: 6 bases; junction bases outside the gene matches: 3. Looked up from germline, CDR1 is LGHNA and CDR2 is YNFKEQ. For the CDR3, the DNA is TGTGCCAGCAGCCACGGGACAGGGGGCGTTAATTCACCCCTCCACTTT. Its translation: CASSHGTGGVNSPLHF.

This clone appeared a few times. This chain joins TRBV7-2 and TRBJ1-6; 7 bases are shared with TRBD1. The V and J ends lost 5 bases and 12 bases, in that order; junction bases with no gene match: 13. The CDR3 contains 15 residues. Germline V gene sequence: CDR1 SGHTA, CDR2 FQGNSA. The CDR3 reads CASSPRTGEGRPLHF. In nucleotides, the CDR3 is TGTGCCAGCAGCCCTCGAACAGGGGAAGGGAGACCCCTCCACTTT.

V gene TRBV29-1 combines with J gene TRBJ1-2; maybe TRBD1 (5 bases). Germline V CDR1 and CDR2: SQVTM, ANQGSEA. Trimming removed 5 bases from V and 1 base from J, with 11 bases in between. The CDR3 covers 13 residues. DNA of the CDR3: TGCAGCGTTACTGGGGCCGGTAACTATGGCTACACCTTC. Protein: CSVTGAGNYGYTF.

The chain couples TRBV7-2 to TRBJ2-7; TRBD2 agrees at 10 bases. In germline, CDR1 is SGHTA, CDR2 FQGNSA. V trimming: 2 bases; J trimming: 1 base; junction bases outside the gene matches: 2. The CDR3 covers 15 residues. The CDR3 DNA sequence: TGTGCCAGCAGCTTATTAGCGGGGGGATCCTACGAGCAGTACTTC. It codes for CASSLLAGGSYEQYF.

J is TRBJ1-2 and V is TRBV29-1; 8 bases are shared with TRBD1. Germline-derived CDR1 and CDR2 are SQVTM and ANQGSEA. CDR3 length: 14 amino acids. The ends lost 3 bases at V and 0 bases at J; junction bases unmatched: 3. This CDR3 is CSVEATGANYGYTF. CDR3 nucleotides: TGCAGCGTTGAGGCGACAGGGGCTAACTATGGCTACACCTTC.

The chain combines TRBV5-6 with TRBJ1-2; 7 bases are shared with TRBD1. The V segment lost 4 bases and the J segment 4 bases; nucleotides outside the gene matches: 7. Germline CDR1 reads SGHDT; CDR2 reads YYEEEE. The CDR3 extends over 14 amino acids. The CDR3 DNA reads TGTGCCAGCAGCCTCGGGACAGACCGCTATGGCTACACCTTC. It codes for CASSLGTDRYGYTF.

This clone showed up just a few times. The genes are TRBV30 and TRBJ1-2, with a weak D call TRBD1 (6 bases). The CDR3 sequence is 14 residues long. Germline V gene sequence: CDR1 GTSNPN, CDR2 SVGIG (reference sequence). The V gene lost 5 bases and the J gene lost 5 bases, with 18 bases spanning the gap. DNA for the CDR3: TGTGCCTGGGGGCACCCTGCGCAGGGGTATGGCTACACCTTC. The encoded protein is CAWGHPAQGYGYTF.

V and J are TRBV7-6 and TRBJ1-1, with D possibly matching TRBD1 (6 bases). Germline-derived CDR1 and CDR2 are SGHVS and FNYEAQ. CDR3 length: 17 residues. The V gene lost 5 bases and the J gene lost 2 bases, with 21 bases spanning the gap. CDR3 amino acids: CASSLGPGDGTNTEAFF. The CDR3 nucleotides read TGTGCCAGCAGCCTCGGGCCAGGGGACGGGACCAACACTGAAGCTTTCTTT.

The CDR3 DNA sequence: TGTGCCAGCAGCTTTGCCAGCGGGATGAACACTGAAGCTTTCTTT. Its protein is CASSFASGMNTEAFF. V is TRBV11-3 and J is TRBJ1-1; D is unresolved. The V end lost 3 bases, the J end lost 0 bases, and 11 bases lay between the germline ends. This CDR3 comprises 15 residues. The germline V gene has CDR1 SGHNT and CDR2 YENEEA.

V usage is TRBV18 and J usage is TRBJ2-4; perhaps TRBD2 as D (6 bases). Germline CDR1 is KGHSH and CDR2 is LQKENI. V gave up 3 bases and J gave up 0 bases, with 21 bases separating them. The CDR3 runs 19 residues. The CDR3 loop is CASSPIGGTRTLAKNIQYF. The CDR3 region has the DNA TGTGCCAGCTCACCTATCGGGGGTACGAGAACCCTAGCCAAAAACATTCAGTACTTC.

This chain connects TRBV30 to TRBJ1-6; a possible D gene is TRBD1 (6 bases). Trimming shortened V by 0 bases and J by 4 bases, and 13 bases separated the two germline ends. Germline V gene data show CDR1 as GTSNPN and CDR2 as SVGIG (reference sequence). CDR3 length: 16 residues. DNA for the CDR3: TGTGCCTGGAGTGTACCCGGGACACTTTATAATTCACCCCTCCACTTT. Protein product: CAWSVPGTLYNSPLHF.

Only one count was recorded for this clone. The rearrangement links TRBV11-2 to TRBJ2-3, with 8 bases that match TRBD2. Trimming cost V 0 bases and J 3 bases; bases outside gene matches: 2. Germline loops: CDR1 SGHAT, CDR2 FQNNGV. The CDR3 covers 15 residues. CDR3 sequence (DNA): TGTGCCAGCAGCTTAGACGGGGGGGCGACAGATACGCAGTATTTT. As protein: CASSLDGGATDTQYF.

The V call is TRBV19, the J call TRBJ1-5; 7 bases are a match to TRBD1. The germline gives CDR1 LNHDA, CDR2 SQIVND (reference sequence). This CDR3 spans 14 amino acids. Trimming cost V 7 bases and J 7 bases; bases outside gene matches: 10. The CDR3 is CASNDGQGGQPQHF. The DNA of the CDR3 is TGTGCCAGTAATGACGGGCAGGGGGGACAGCCCCAGCATTTT. Using reference TRBV19 and TRBJ1-5 for the parts outside the CDR3, the full variable domain is DGGITQSPKYLFRKEGQNVTLSCEQNLNHDAMYWYRQDPGQGLRLIYYSQIVNDFQKGDIAEGYSVSREKKESFPLTVTSAQKNPTAFYLCASNDGQGGQPQHFGDGTRLSIL.

The chain employs TRBV2 and TRBJ2-5; 13 positions agree with TRBD2. CDR3 size: 18 residues. The V segment lost 8 bases and the J segment 3 bases; nucleotides outside the gene matches: 15. Germline assignment: CDR1 SNHLY and CDR2 FYNNEI. CDR3 sequence reads: CASLSRTSGRLREETQYF. CDR3 nucleotides: TGTGCCAGCCTAAGCCGGACTAGCGGGAGATTGAGGGAAGAGACCCAGTACTTC.